This TCR beta chain appears in the sequencing data of a study of CD8+ T cells in alopecia areata. General study points: While patients received tofacitinib, many expanded lesional clones remained present in scalp and blood. Only one nonresponder was present, which leaves the link between baseline CD8+ expansion and response uncertain.

Documented treatment: oral pan-JAK inhibitor, 5-10 mg twice daily. In alopecia areata patients, both lesional scalp punch biopsies and peripheral blood were collected. PBMCs, the starting material, were the source of sorted CD4+ and CD8+ T cells. TCR sequencing used cDNA made by reverse transcription of extracted RNA. This table comes from immunoSEQ multiplex PCR, and its TCRdb copy is limited to in-frame clones, with some not included. The data contain some 190,000 clones, 66% of them singletons. Regarding this clone: What it recognizes is unknown.

Here the sequenced sample was CD4+ T cells sorted from blood, taken between weeks 43 and 45, from a patient treated with tofacitinib. This sequence was found in a human donor with alopecia areata.

In DNA, the CDR3 is TGTGCCAGCAGTAGAGCCACAGATACGCAGTATTTT. Translation gives CASSRATDTQYF. The genes are TRBV2 and TRBJ2-3; D gene unclear. The CDR3 runs to 12 residues. Trimming pared 5 bases from V and 2 bases from J, leaving 5 bases between. Germline V gene sequence: CDR1 SNHLY, CDR2 FYNNEI.